This T cell receptor (beta chain) originates from a study of regulatory T cells in long-lasting Graves disease (dated by TCRdb to 2020 to 2023). In the study overall: To count as having persistent Graves' disease, a patient had to have received antithyroid drug treatment for over 5 years with TSH receptor autoantibodies remaining persistently positive. Peripheral blood TCR sequencing and RNA sequencing compared persistent Graves' disease patients with newly diagnosed Graves' disease patients. The study was registered as a clinical trial and conducted in China. A total of roughly 35 samples underwent TCR sequencing: around 13 from persistent and about 20 from newly diagnosed Graves' disease patients. On average, persistent Graves' disease patients in the clinical cohort had been on antithyroid drugs for around ten years.

The research as a whole found: Sequencing and analysis were limited to the TCR beta chain. Because the primary lesion, thyroid tissue, could not be accessed, the study looked at peripheral blood alone. Compared with newly diagnosed patients, persistent Graves' disease patients had lower TCR Shannon entropy and fewer highly expanded clones, which suggests clonal expansion. More public clonotypes were shared among persistent patients (over 2,500) than among newly diagnosed patients (more than 950). The authors acknowledged the small sample size as a limitation that may reduce accuracy. TRBV28, TRBJ1-2 and TRBJ2-5 were preferentially used in persistent disease, while TRBV20-1 and TRBJ2-1 were favored in newly diagnosed disease.

The label giving this sample's time point can be read as: persistent/refractory GD, antithyroid drugs over 5 years with positive TRAb. For both TCR sequencing and RNA sequencing, RNA was extracted from PBMCs in TRIzol. The diagnosis of Graves' disease followed American Thyroid Association guidelines. Patients were recruited from an endocrinology department in Xi'an, China. Each patient gave about 9.1 milliliters of peripheral blood, collected in an EDTA anticoagulant tube. Ficoll Paque Plus density gradient separation was used to isolate PBMCs, and no further T cell sorting was performed. RNA quality was checked with an Agilent 2100 Bioanalyzer and agarose gel, and concentration with a NanoDrop 2000. This clonotype was found many times. No cognate antigen has been identified for it. It has no much larger one-base neighbor in the sample; base qualities were not kept. To prepare the library, multiplex PCR was applied. Sequenced using an Illumina HiSeq 4000. TCR beta libraries were built with iRepertoire HTBI primers and Arm-PCR amplification of CDR3 regions. PCR products were gel purified before sequencing. The study's processing was this. A total of around 66 TRBV and some 13 TRBJ segments were identified across samples and were used for gene usage analysis of CDR3 amino acid clonotypes. COPE and FqMerger were used to merge filtered high-quality paired reads into contigs. BLAST was used to align contigs to IMGT TRBV, TRBD and TRBJ reference genes, with CDR3 defined following IMGT. Any clonotype with a frequency above 0.1% was classified as a highly expanded clone. Shannon entropy served as the measure of repertoire diversity, while the Gini coefficient captured V-J evenness. A clonotype found in more than one individual was treated as public. Clones were called with MiXCR by TCRdb after fastp trimmed the public reads at Q25, and only in-frame beta chains were retained. All rows with the same CDR3 protein become a single entry with the most common DNA and genes. The V and J calls, along with clone size, are taken from TCRdb and not from the paper's own processing. The sample table contains about 300,000 distinct CDR3 sequences; only one count was recorded for around 21% of them. The top ten clonotypes cover roughly three fifths of the sample.

CDR1 and CDR2 (SNHLY, FYNNEI) derive from the germline V gene. Taken from cysteine to phenylalanine, the CDR3 has 13 residues. Only the CDR3 DNA is retained, 39 bases long and in frame from the first base. The germline V and J ends show losses of 6 bases and 7 bases respectively, and no gene match explains 5 bases of the junction. Source: peripheral blood mononuclear cells (PBMCs), taken when the disease was refractory, from a patient treated with antithyroid drugs. The receptor was isolated from a female donor with Graves disease. This chain joins TRBV2 to TRBJ2-7; TRBD1 agrees with 11 junctional bases. The nucleotide sequence reads TGTGCCAGCAGCGGACAGGGGGCTGGGGAGCAGTACTTC. This sequence encodes CASSGQGAGEQYF. Joined to the reference TRBV2 and TRBJ2-7 proteins, this CDR3 gives the full variable domain: EPEVTQTPSHQVTQMGQEVILRCVPISNHLYFYWYRQILGQKVEFLVSFYNNEISEKSEIFDDQFSVERPDGSNFTLKIRSTKLEDSAMYFCASSGQGAGEQYFGPGTRLTVT.